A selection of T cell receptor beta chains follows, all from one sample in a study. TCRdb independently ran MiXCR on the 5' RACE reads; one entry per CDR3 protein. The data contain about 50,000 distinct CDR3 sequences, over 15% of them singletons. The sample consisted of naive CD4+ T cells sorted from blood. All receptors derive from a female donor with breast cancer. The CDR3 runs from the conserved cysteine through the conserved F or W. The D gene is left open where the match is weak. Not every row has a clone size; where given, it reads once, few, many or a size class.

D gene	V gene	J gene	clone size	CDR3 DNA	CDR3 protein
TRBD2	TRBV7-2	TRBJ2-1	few	TGTGCCAGCAGCTTAGTTAGCGGGGAGAGTTCGACTAGGAAGTTCTTC	CASSLVSGESSTRKFF
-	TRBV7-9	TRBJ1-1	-	TGTGCCAGCAGCCCTCAGGGAAGCATGAACACTGAAGCTTTCTTT	CASSPQGSMNTEAFF
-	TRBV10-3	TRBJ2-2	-	TGTGCCATCAGGGGCACCGGGGAGCTGTTTTTT	CAIRGTGELFF
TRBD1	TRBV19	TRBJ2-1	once	TGTGCCAGTAGCTCTCCTCCAGGGACAGGGCTAAACAATGAGCAGTTCTTC	CASSSPPGTGLNNEQFF
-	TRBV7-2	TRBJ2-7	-	TGTGCCAGCAGCTTAGCGGGACCCCGCTACGAGCAGTACTTC	CASSLAGPRYEQYF
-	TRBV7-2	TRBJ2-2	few	TGTGCCAGCACCCGAGGCGGACCTCGAACCGGGGAGCTGTTTTTT	CASTRGGPRTGELFF
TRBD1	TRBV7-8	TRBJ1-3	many	TGTGCCAGCAGCTCCATTCAGGGACAGGGGTGGGGAAACACCATATATTTT	CASSSIQGQGWGNTIYF
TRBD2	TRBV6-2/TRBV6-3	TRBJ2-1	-	TGTGCCAGCACGACGACCCGGACTAGCGGTTACAATGAGCAGTTCTTC	CASTTTRTSGYNEQFF
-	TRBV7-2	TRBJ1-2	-	TGTGCCAGCAGCTACATACCCGCTGCTGGAAACACCTTC	CASSYIPAAGNTF
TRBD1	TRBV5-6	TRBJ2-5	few	TGTGCCAGCACACACACAGGGGCAGAGACCCAGTACTTC	CASTHTGAETQYF
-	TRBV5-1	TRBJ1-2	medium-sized	TGCGCCAGCAGCCTGGAGTTGGGATCTAACTATGGCTACACCTTC	CASSLELGSNYGYTF
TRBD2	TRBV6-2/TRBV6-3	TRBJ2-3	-	TGTGCCAGCAGTGGGACTAGCGGGGGGGCCGGTGATACGCAGTATTTT	CASSGTSGGAGDTQYF
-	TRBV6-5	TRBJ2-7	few	TGTGCCAGCAGTTACGTAAGATACTACGAGCAGTACTTC	CASSYVRYYEQYF
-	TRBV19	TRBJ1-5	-	TGTGCCAGCGGGGACGGGTATCAGCCCCAGCATTTT	CASGDGYQPQHF
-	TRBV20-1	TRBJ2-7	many	TGCAGTGCTAGTAACCCTACGGGCCCCTACGAGCAGTACTTC	CSASNPTGPYEQYF
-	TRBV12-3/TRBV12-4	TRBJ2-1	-	TGTGCCAGCAGTTGGGACACCTACAATGAGCAGTTCTTC	CASSWDTYNEQFF
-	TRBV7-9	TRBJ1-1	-	TGTGCCAGCAGCGCAACTCTGGTGACCACTGAAGCTTTCTTT	CASSATLVTTEAFF
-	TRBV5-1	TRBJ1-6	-	TGCGCCAGCAGCTTGGGGGACGAACCCCGTGGCCATAATTCACCCCTCCACTTT	CASSLGDEPRGHNSPLHF
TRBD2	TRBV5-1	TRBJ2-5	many	TGCGCCAGCAGCGATGGGTCCGGGACTAGCGTGACCCAGTACTTC	CASSDGSGTSVTQYF
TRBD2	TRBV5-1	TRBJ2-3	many	TGCGCCAGCGGCAGCGGGAGGTTTAGCACAGATACGCAGTATTTT	CASGSGRFSTDTQYF
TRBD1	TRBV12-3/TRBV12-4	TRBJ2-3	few	TGTGCCAGCAGTTCCGGGCTCGGACAGGGGGTGGTCACAGATACGCAGTATTTT	CASSSGLGQGVVTDTQYF
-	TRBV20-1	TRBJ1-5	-	TGCAGTGCTAGTCCTAGCAATCAGCCCCAGCATTTT	CSASPSNQPQHF
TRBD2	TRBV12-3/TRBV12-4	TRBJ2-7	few	TGTGCCAGCAGTATATCGCGGACTAGCAGTGGTGGTGGGCAGTACTTC	CASSISRTSSGGGQYF
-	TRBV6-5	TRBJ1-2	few	TGTGCCAGCAGTTATCGGCAGCCTCAAGGTTATGGCTACACCTTC	CASSYRQPQGYGYTF
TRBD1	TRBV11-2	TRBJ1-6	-	TGTGCCAGCAGCCAGACAGGGGAGCGATCACCCCTCCACTTC	CASSQTGERSPLHF
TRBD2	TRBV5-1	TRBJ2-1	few	TGCGCCAGCAGCTCTCCCGCCGGGACTAGCGGCCCGGGGAATGAGCAGTTCTTC	CASSSPAGTSGPGNEQFF
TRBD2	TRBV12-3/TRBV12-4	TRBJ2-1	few	TGTGCCAGCAGTTTACAAGCGGGAGGGAGGAATGAGCAGTTCTTC	CASSLQAGGRNEQFF
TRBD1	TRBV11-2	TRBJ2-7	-	TGTGCCAGCAGCCCCCGAAACAGGGGGCGCGGCGAGCAGTACTTC	CASSPRNRGRGEQYF
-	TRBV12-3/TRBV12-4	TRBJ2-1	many	TGTGCCAGCAGTTTATTGGCGGGCAATGAGCAGTTCTTC	CASSLLAGNEQFF
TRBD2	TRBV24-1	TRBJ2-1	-	TGTGCCACCAGTGTCCGACTAGCGGGCCGTTATGAGCAGTTCTTC	CATSVRLAGRYEQFF
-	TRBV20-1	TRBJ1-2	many	TGCAGTGCTAGAGAGCCCGATCGTAACTATGGCTACACCTTC	CSAREPDRNYGYTF
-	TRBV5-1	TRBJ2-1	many	TGCGCCAGCAGCTTAAGCCGAAACAATGAGCAGTTCTTC	CASSLSRNNEQFF
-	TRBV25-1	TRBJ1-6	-	TGTGCCAGCAGTGAATCCCGGGACAATAATAATTCACCCCTCCACTTT	CASSESRDNNNSPLHF
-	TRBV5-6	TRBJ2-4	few	TGTGCCAGCAGCTCTATGGGGATTCAGTACTTC	CASSSMGIQYF
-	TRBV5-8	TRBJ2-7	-	TGTGCCAGCAGCCACCGACAGAGCCTTTTGGGAGAGCAGTACTTC	CASSHRQSLLGEQYF
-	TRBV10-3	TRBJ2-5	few	TGTGCCATCAGCGACCTTGGTTGGGGCCAAGAGACCCAGTACTTC	CAISDLGWGQETQYF
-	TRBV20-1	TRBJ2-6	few	TGCAGTGCTAGAGATTGGGACACACGCTCTGGGGCCAACGTCCTGACTTTC	CSARDWDTRSGANVLTF
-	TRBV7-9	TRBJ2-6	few	TGTGCCAGCAGCTCAGGTGGTAGGGCCAACGTCCTGACTTTC	CASSSGGRANVLTF
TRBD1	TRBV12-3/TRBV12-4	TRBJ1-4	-	TGTGCCAGCAGTCCTACTCCGGGGACAGGGGACGAAAAACTGTTTTTT	CASSPTPGTGDEKLFF
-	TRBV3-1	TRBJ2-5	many	TGTGCCAGCAGCCAAGCATCCGGGCCGCAAGAGACCCAGTACTTC	CASSQASGPQETQYF
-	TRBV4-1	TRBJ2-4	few	TGCGCCAGCAGCCAAGGCCAGATCAGCAAAAACATTCAGTACTTC	CASSQGQISKNIQYF
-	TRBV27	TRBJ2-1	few	TGTGCCACCCTAGGCCCCGGGGGACTCCGCTACGATGAGCAGTTCTTC	CATLGPGGLRYDEQFF
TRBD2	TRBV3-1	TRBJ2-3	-	TGTGCCAGCAGCCCCTCATCACGGACTAGCGGGAGTTTACGGTCGAGGTATTTT	CASSPSSRTSGSLRSRYF
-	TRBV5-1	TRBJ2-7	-	TGCGCCAGCAGCTTGGGATTCGGCAGCTCCTACGAGCAGTACTTC	CASSLGFGSSYEQYF
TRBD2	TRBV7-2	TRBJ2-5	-	TGTGCCAGCAGCGTACTAGCGGGAGTTCGGGAGACCCAGTACTTC	CASSVLAGVRETQYF
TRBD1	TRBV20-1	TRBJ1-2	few	TGCAGTGCTCTCCGGGACAGCTATGGCTACACCTTC	CSALRDSYGYTF
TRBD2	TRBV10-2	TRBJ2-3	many	TGCGCCAGCAGTGAATCGGGAGGATTGAGTACGCAGTATTTT	CASSESGGLSTQYF
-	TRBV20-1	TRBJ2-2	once	TGCAGTGCTAGGCCCGGGGGCCAGGCCGGGGAGCTGTTTTTT	CSARPGGQAGELFF
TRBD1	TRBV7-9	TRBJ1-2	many	TGTGCCAGCAGCTTAAATCTAGAGGGGACAGGGTCGCGGGGCTACACCTTC	CASSLNLEGTGSRGYTF
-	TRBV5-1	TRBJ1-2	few	TGCGCCAGCAGACTGGAGGCAGAGGAAGGCTACACCTTC	CASRLEAEEGYTF
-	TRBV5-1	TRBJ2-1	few	TGCGCCAGCAGCTTGCAGGCACTTCTGTCCTACAATGAGCAGTTCTTC	CASSLQALLSYNEQFF
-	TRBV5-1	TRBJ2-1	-	TGCGCCAGCAGCTTGGGGTTTAGTAGCAATGAGCAGTTCTTC	CASSLGFSSNEQFF
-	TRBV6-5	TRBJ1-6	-	TGTGCCAGCAGGAAAACACCCTCCGGGGGTTTCAATTCACCCCTCCACTTT	CASRKTPSGGFNSPLHF